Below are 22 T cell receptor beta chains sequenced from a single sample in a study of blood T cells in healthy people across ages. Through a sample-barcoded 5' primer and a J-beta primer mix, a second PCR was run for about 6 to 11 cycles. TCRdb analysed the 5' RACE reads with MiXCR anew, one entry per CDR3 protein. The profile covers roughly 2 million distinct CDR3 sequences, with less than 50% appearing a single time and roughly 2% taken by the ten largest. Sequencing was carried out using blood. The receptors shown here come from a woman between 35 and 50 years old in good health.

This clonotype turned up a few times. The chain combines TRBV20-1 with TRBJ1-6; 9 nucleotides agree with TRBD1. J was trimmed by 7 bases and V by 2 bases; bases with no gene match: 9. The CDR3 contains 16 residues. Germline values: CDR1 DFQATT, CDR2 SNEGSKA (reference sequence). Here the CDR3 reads CSARIPTGQGNSPLHF. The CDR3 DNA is TGCAGTGCTAGAATCCCAACCGGACAGGGGAATTCACCCCTCCACTTT.

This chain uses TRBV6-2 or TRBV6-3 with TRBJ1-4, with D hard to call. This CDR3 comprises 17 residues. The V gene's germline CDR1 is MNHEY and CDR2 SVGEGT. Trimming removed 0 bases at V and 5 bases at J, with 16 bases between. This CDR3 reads CASSYSTVDGWNEKLFF. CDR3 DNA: TGTGCCAGCAGTTACTCGACTGTAGACGGATGGAATGAAAAACTGTTTTTT.

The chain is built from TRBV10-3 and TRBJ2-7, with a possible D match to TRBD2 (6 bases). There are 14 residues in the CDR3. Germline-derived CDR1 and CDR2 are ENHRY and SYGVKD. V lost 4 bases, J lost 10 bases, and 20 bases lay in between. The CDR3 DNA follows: TGTGCCATCAGTGCTGACCCCGGCGGGGAGGCCCAGTACTTC. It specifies CAISADPGGEAQYF.

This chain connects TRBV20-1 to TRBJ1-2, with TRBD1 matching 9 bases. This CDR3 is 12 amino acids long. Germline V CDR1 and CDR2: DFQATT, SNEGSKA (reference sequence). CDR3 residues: CSCTGGYYGYTF. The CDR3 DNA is TGCAGCTGCACAGGGGGCTACTATGGCTACACCTTC.

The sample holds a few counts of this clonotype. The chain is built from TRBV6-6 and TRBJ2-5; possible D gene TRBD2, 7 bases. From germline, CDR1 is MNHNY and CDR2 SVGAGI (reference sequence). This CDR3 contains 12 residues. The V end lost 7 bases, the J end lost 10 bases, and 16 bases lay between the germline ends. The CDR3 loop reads CASTGARGGQYF. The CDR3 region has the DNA TGTGCCAGCACCGGAGCTAGGGGGGGCCAGTACTTC.

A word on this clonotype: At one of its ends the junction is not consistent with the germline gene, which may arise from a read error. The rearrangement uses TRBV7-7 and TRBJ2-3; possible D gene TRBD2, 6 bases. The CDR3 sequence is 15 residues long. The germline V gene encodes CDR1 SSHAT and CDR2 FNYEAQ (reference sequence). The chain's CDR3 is CASSLGRRAEDTQYF. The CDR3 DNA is TGTGCTAGCAGCCTTGGTAGGAGGGCGGAGGATACGCAGTATTTT.

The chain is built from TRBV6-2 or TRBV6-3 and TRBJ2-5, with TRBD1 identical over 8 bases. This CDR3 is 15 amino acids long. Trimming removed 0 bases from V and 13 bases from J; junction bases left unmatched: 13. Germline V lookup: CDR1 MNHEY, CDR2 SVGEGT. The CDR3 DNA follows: TGTGCCAGCAGTTACTCCGGGACAGGTCTCTACGAGCGGTACTTC. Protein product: CASSYSGTGLYERYF.

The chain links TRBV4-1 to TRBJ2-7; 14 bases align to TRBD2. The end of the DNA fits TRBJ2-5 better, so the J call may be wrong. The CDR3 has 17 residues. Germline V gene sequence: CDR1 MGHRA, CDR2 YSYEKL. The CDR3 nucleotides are TGCGCCAGCAGCCAAGAAGGGGGACTAGCGGGGGAGGAGACCCAGTACTTC. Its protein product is CASSQEGGLAGEETQYF.

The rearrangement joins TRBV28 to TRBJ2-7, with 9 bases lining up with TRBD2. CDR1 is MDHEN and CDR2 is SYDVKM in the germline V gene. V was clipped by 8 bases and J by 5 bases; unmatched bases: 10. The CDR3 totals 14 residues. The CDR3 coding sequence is TGTGCCAGCCGCCCGGGACTAGCATACCACGAGCAGTACTTC. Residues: CASRPGLAYHEQYF.

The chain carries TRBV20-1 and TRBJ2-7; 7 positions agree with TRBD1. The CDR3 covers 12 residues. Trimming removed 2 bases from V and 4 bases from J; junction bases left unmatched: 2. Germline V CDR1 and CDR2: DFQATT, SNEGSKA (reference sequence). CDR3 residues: CSARMTGYEQYF. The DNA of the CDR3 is TGCAGTGCTAGAATGACAGGGTACGAGCAGTACTTC.

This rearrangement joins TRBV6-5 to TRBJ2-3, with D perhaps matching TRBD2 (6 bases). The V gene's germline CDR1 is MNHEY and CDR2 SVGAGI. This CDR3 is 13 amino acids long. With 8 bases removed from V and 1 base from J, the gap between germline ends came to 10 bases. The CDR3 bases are TGTGCCAGCGCACCGGGAGGCACAGATACGCAGTATTTT. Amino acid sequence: CASAPGGTDTQYF.

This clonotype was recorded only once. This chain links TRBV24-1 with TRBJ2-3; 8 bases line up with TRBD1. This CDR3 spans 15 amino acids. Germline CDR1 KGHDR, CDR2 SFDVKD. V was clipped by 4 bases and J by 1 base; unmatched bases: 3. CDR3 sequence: CATSDLDRGTDTQYF. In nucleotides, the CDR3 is TGTGCCACCAGTGACCTGGACAGGGGCACAGATACGCAGTATTTT.

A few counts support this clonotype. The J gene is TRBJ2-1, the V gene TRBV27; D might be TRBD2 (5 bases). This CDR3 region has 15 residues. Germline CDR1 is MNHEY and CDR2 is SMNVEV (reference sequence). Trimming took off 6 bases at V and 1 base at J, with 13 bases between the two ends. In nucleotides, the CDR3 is TGTGCCAGCAGCCCACGGGGTCTTTCCTACAATGAGCAGTTCTTC. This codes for CASSPRGLSYNEQFF.

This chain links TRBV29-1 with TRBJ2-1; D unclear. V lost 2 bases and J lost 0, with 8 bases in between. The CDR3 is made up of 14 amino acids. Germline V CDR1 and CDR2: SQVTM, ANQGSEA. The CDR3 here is CSVETALSYNEQFF. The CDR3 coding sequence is TGCAGCGTTGAAACGGCACTCTCCTACAATGAGCAGTTCTTC.

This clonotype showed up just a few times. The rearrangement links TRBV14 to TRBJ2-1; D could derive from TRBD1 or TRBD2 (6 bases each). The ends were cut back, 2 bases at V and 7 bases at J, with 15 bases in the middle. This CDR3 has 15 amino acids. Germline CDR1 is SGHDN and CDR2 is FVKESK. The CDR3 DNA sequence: TGTGCCAGCAGCCAATGGAGTAGGGGGGAAAATGAGCAGTTCTTC. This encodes CASSQWSRGENEQFF.

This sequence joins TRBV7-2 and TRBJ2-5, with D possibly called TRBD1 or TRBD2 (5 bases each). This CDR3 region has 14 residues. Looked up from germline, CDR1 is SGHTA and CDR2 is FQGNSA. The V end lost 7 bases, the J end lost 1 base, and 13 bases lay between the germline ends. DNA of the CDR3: TGTGCCAGCAACCTCCGGGACCCCCAAGAGACCCAGTACTTC. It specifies CASNLRDPQETQYF.

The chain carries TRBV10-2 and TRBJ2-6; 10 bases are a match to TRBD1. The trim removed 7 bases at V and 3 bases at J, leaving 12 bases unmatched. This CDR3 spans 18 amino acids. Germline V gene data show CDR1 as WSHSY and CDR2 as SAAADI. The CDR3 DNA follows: TGCGCCAGCAACCGGGACAGGGGCTCCCTAGGTGGGGCCAACGTCCTGACTTTC. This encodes CASNRDRGSLGGANVLTF.

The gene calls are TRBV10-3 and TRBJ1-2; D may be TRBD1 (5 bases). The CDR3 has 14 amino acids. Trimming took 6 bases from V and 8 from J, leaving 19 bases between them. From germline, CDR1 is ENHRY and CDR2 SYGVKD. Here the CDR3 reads CAISPHSGTSGYTF. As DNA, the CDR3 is TGTGCCATCAGCCCCCACTCAGGGACGAGCGGCTACACCTTC.

The CDR3 DNA sequence: TGTGCCAGCTCCCCGTCGCGGACAGGTCCAACCTACGAGCAGTACTTC. This codes for CASSPSRTGPTYEQYF. This chain uses TRBV18 with TRBJ2-7; 7 bases are shared with TRBD1. This CDR3 comprises 16 residues. The junction had 13 bases not matched to a gene; V was cut back by 6 bases and J by 2 bases. Germline CDR1 reads KGHSH; CDR2 reads LQKENI.

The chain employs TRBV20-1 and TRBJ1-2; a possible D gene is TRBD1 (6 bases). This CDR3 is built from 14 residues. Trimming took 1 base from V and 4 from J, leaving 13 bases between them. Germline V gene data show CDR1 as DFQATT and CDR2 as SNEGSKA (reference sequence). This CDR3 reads CSARVTGSLYGYTF. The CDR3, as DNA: TGCAGTGCTAGAGTGACAGGATCCCTCTATGGCTACACCTTC.

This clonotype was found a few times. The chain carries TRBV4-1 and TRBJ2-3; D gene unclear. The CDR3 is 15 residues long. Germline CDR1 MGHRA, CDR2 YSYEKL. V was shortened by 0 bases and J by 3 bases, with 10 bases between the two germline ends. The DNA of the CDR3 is TGCGCCAGCAGCCAAGAAACAGATTATACAGATACGCAGTATTTT. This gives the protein CASSQETDYTDTQYF.

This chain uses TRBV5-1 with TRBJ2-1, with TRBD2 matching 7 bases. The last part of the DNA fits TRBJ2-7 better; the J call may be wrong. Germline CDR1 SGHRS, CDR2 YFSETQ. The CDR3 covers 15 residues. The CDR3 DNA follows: TGCGCCAGCAGCTTACTTTCGATCGCGGGGGATGAGCAGTACTTC. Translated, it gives CASSLLSIAGDEQYF.